This T cell receptor beta chain is from a study of T-cell memory formation after mild COVID-19. Looking at the study overall: TCR clusters were mostly donor specific.

In germline, CDR1 is KGHDR, CDR2 SFDVKD. The CDR3 contains 16 residues. V trimming: 4 bases; J trimming: 7 bases; junction bases outside the gene matches: 7. Constant-segment primers and 5'RACE yielded cDNA libraries for TCR alpha and TCR beta, each carrying sample barcodes and UMIs. TCRdb re-called the 5' RACE reads through MiXCR, storing one row per CDR3 protein. The data show about 240,000 distinct CDR3 sequences, around a tenth seen once. This clonotype was counted a few times. What it recognizes is unknown. Whole-study results and caveats: The CD4+ clones that contracted clustered mainly within CM and EM, and the CD8+ clones concentrated in EMRA.

The sequence was collected from a man between 18 and 35 years old who had mild COVID-19 (a few samples of this study predate the infection). Cell type and time point are not known. The specimen was PBMCs or a T cell subset sorted from them (not recorded which). The V gene is TRBV24-1, the J gene TRBJ2-2, with 11 positions matching TRBD2. The CDR3 bases are TGTGCCACCAGTGAAGTCCCGGGACTAGCGGTCGGGGAGCTGTTTTTT. It translates to CATSEVPGLAVGELFF.